This T cell receptor (beta chain) stems from a study of cytomegalovirus exposure and HLA in healthy donors. About this clone itself: Its antigen is undetermined.

60 Vbeta and 13 Jbeta primers were used in PCR. The method was immunoSEQ multiplex PCR; TCRdb's version includes in-frame clones alone and lacks a portion of them. The sample holds around 84,000 clones. Overall study results and limits: Apart from CMV serostatus, no immune exposure information was available.

CDR3 size: 14 residues. Germline lookup yields CDR1 GTSNPN and CDR2 SVGIG (reference sequence). The genes are TRBV30 and TRBJ2-5; 11 bases map to TRBD2. The assigned J gene may be wrong: the sequence end matches TRBJ2-7 better. This receptor was obtained from a man aged 25 to 45 in good health and CMV-seronegative. The sequenced sample was PBMCs. CDR3 bases: TGTGCCTACACAAGACTAGCGGGATTCCACGAGCAGTACTTC. It encodes CAYTRLAGFHEQYF.